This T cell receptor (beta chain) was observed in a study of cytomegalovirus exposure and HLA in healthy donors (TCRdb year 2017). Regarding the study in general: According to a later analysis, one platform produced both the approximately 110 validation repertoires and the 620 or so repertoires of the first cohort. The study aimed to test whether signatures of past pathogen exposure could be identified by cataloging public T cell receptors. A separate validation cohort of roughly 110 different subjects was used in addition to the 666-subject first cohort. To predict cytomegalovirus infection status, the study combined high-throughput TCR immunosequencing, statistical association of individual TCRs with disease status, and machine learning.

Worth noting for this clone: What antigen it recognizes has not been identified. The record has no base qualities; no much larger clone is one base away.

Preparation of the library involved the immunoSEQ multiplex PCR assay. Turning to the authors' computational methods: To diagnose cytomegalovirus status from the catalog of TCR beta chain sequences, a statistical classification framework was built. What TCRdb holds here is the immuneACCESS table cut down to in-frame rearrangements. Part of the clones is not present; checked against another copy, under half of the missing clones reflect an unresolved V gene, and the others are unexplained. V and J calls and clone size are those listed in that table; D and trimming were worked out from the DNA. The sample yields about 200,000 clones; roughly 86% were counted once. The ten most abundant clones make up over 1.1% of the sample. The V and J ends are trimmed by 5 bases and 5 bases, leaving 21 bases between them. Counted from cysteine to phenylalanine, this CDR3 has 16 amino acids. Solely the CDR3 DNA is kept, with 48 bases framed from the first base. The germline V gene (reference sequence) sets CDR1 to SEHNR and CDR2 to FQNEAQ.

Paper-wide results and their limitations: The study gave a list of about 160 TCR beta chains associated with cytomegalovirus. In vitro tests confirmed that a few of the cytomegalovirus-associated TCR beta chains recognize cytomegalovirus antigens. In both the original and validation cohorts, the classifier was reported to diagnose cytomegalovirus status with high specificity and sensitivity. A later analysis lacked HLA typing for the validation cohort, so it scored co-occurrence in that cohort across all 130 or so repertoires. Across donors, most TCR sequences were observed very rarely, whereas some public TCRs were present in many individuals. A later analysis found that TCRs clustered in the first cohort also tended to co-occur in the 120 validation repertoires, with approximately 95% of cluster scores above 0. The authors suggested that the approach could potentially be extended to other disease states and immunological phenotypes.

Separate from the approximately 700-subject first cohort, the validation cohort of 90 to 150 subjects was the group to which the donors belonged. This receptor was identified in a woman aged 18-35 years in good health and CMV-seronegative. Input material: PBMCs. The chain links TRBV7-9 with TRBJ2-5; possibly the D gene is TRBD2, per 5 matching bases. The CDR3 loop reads CASSGRGLIDGETQYF. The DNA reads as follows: TGTGCCAGCAGCGGTCGGGGTTTGATAGATGGTGAGACCCAGTACTTC.